This TCR beta chain appears in the sequencing data of a study of blood T cells in healthy people across ages. For this clonotype: Antigen specificity is unknown.

A second PCR, run for roughly 7 to 12 cycles, used a sample-barcoded 5' primer plus a J-beta primer mix. MiXCR was run by TCRdb on the 5' RACE reads, yielding one entry per CDR3 protein. The sample includes 750,000 to 950,000 distinct CDR3 sequences, roughly 25% of them seen just once. V shed 5 bases and J 5 bases; nucleotides not matched to a gene: 7. This CDR3 is 17 amino acids long. Study-wide points: A greater number of naive CD4+ cells and higher diversity distinguished long-lived donors from aged donors. The study regarded diversity estimates from one million T cells as underestimates.

This sample was also put to use in a study of T cells of mothers and their children. From that study: Unrelated mother-child pairs always had slightly, but never significantly, lower normalized overlap than related pairs.

V gene TRBV12-3 or TRBV12-4 combines with J gene TRBJ2-2, with 14 nucleotides matching TRBD2. This TCR was sampled from a boy between 5 and 17 years old in good health. Sample: blood. CDR3 sequence reads: CASSVTSGGAQTGELFF. The CDR3 DNA is TGTGCCAGCAGTGTGACTAGCGGGGGGGCTCAAACCGGGGAGCTGTTTTTT.